A selection of T cell receptor beta chains follows, all from one sample in a study of blood T cell repertoires in COVID-19. Using immunoSEQ multiplex PCR, the repertoire was profiled, and TCRdb retains in-frame clones only, with some absent. In the table there are 250,000 to 350,000 clones, more than 70% of which are singletons. The sequencing sample was made of peripheral blood. These receptor sequences come from a man aged 18 to 29 who had recovered from COVID-19. Both conserved end residues are part of each CDR3. A D gene is named only where the DNA matches it firmly. The size of a clone is reported for some rows only, either as once, few or many, or as a class for expanded clones.

- | - | 16 | TRBJ1-4 | TRBV7-2 | TGTGCCAGCAGCTCTACAGGCTCCGCAACTAATGAAAAACTGTTTTTT | CASSSTGSATNEKLFF
- | - | 11 | TRBJ1-1 | TRBV10-3 | TGTGCCATCAGTTCTAGCACTGAAGCTTTCTTT | CAISSSTEAFF
- | - | 15 | TRBJ1-2 | TRBV7-6 | TGTGCCAGCAGCTTGGAGGGTACAGCCAACTATGGCTACACCTTC | CASSLEGTANYGYTF
TRBD1 | once | 14 | TRBJ1-1 | TRBV13 | TGTGCCAGCAGCTTTTTGACAGGGAGGACTGAAGCTTTCTTT | CASSFLTGRTEAFF
- | - | 13 | TRBJ1-4 | TRBV12-3/TRBV12-4 | TGTGCCAGCAGTTTAGTTCGTAATGAAAAACTGTTTTTT | CASSLVRNEKLFF
TRBD1 | - | 17 | TRBJ1-1 | TRBV23-1 | TGCGCCAGCAGTCAATGTAGGACAGGGGGATCGAGGACTGAAGCTTTCTTT | CASSQCRTGGSRTEAFF
TRBD1 | - | 15 | TRBJ2-5 | TRBV9 | TGTGCCAGCAGCACCCGGACAGGGGCAGGGGAGACCCAGTACTTC | CASSTRTGAGETQYF
TRBD2 | - | 17 | TRBJ2-7 | TRBV6-4 | TGTGCCAGCAGTGACCCGAGTCCTAGCGGGAACACCTACGAGCAGTACTTC | CASSDPSPSGNTYEQYF
TRBD2 | - | 15 | TRBJ2-1 | TRBV7-9 | TGTGCCAGCAGCTTAGGCTTTAGCGGGAGCTATGAGCAGTTCTTC | CASSLGFSGSYEQFF
TRBD1 | - | 12 | TRBJ1-2 | TRBV7-9 | TGTGCCGGGTCACAGGGGAAGAATGGCTACACCTTC | CAGSQGKNGYTF
TRBD2 | - | 16 | TRBJ2-3 | TRBV3-1/TRBV3-2 | TGTGCCAGCAGCCAATTTGTTAGCGGGGCCACAGATACGCAGTATTTT | CASSQFVSGATDTQYF
- | - | 16 | TRBJ2-6 | TRBV2 | TGTGCCAGCGAAACACAGGGATTCTCTGGGGCCAACGTCCTGACTTTC | CASETQGFSGANVLTF
TRBD1 | - | 15 | TRBJ1-2 | TRBV7-3 | TGTGCCAGCAGCTTAACGGGGACAGGGGGAAGTGGCTACACCTTC | CASSLTGTGGSGYTF
- | - | 15 | TRBJ1-4 | TRBV4-3 | TGCGCCAGCAGCCAAGATGGGCAGGGAAATGAAAAACTGTTTTTT | CASSQDGQGNEKLFF
- | - | 12 | TRBJ2-3 | TRBV30 | TGTGCCTGGGACAGAGGAACAGATACGCAGTATTTT | CAWDRGTDTQYF
- | - | 15 | TRBJ2-7 | TRBV7-9 | TGTGCCAGCAGCCTGGGCGGCGGGGATACCTACGAGCAGTACTTC | CASSLGGGDTYEQYF
- | - | 14 | TRBJ2-7 | TRBV27 | TGTGCCAGCAGTAGCCGTAGGGGGGGGTTCGAGCAGTACTTC | CASSSRRGGFEQYF
- | - | 13 | TRBJ2-5 | TRBV5-1 | TGCGCCAGCAGCTTGATTCGGGAAGAGACCCAGTACTTC | CASSLIREETQYF